These 8 T cell receptor beta chains share one sample of origin, sequenced in a study of blood T cell repertoires in COVID-19. Assay used: immunoSEQ multiplex PCR; TCRdb lists only in-frame clones, some missing. Of some 130,000 clones listed, almost 85% are singletons. The sequenced sample consisted of peripheral blood. The receptor source for this set is a woman in her 30s who had recovered from COVID-19.

In its sample, this clone was seen once. The chain carries TRBV6-5 and TRBJ2-7; 8 bases fit TRBD1. The ends lost 6 bases at V and 6 bases at J; junction bases unmatched: 13. This CDR3 contains 15 residues. Germline V gene data show CDR1 as MNHEY and CDR2 as SVGAGI. CDR3 coding DNA: TGTGCCAGCAGCCAAACAGGGGGGTACGCGGGCGAGCAGTACTTC. Its translation: CASSQTGGYAGEQYF.

This clone was seen just once. V is TRBV6-6 and J is TRBJ1-1; D call uncertain. V lost 0 bases and J lost 4, with 9 bases in between. This CDR3 spans 14 amino acids. The germline V gene has CDR1 MNHNY and CDR2 SVGAGI (reference sequence). Here the CDR3 DNA reads TGTGCCAGCAGTTACTCGTCGGCAGGCACTGAAGCTTTCTTT. Protein: CASSYSSAGTEAFF.

The chain joins TRBV7-8 to TRBJ1-2; TRBD1 matches at 8 bases. This CDR3 comprises 21 residues. The trim removed 2 bases at V and 2 bases at J, leaving 22 bases unmatched. Germline V gene lookup returns CDR1 SGHVS and CDR2 FQNEAQ. This chain's CDR3 is CASSLKLGQDPIKGINYGYTF. CDR3 nucleotides: TGTGCCAGCAGCTTAAAATTGGGACAGGACCCTATAAAGGGTATAAACTATGGCTACACCTTC.

The rearrangement links TRBV19 to TRBJ2-4; 10 positions match TRBD2. J lost 7 bases, V lost 3 bases, and 3 bases had no gene match. The CDR3 extends over 14 amino acids. Per germline, CDR1 LNHDA and CDR2 SQIVND (reference sequence). CDR3: CASSIDSGRNIQYF. CDR3 bases: TGTGCCAGTAGTATTGATAGCGGGAGGAACATTCAGTACTTC.

The CDR3 DNA sequence: TGTGCCAGCAGCGTAGCTTCTGATGAGCAGTTCTTC. It yields the protein CASSVASDEQFF. This chain uses TRBV9 with TRBJ2-1, with D hard to call. This CDR3 has 12 residues. The V gene's germline CDR1 is SGDLS and CDR2 YYNGEE. V lost 0 bases to trimming and J lost 8 bases, with 6 bases between them.

This clone is a singleton in its sample. The rearrangement links TRBV9 to TRBJ2-3; D is uncertain. Trimming pared 0 bases from V and 0 bases from J, leaving 14 bases between. Per germline, CDR1 SGDLS and CDR2 YYNGEE. This CDR3 has 17 amino acids. The chain's CDR3 is CASSVARGSTSTDTQYF. The CDR3 nucleotides read TGTGCCAGCAGCGTAGCAAGAGGAAGCACCAGCACAGATACGCAGTATTTT.

This clone was seen a handful of times. The chain has TRBV4-1 and TRBJ1-1; TRBD1 might be the D (6 bases). Germline CDR1 and CDR2: MGHRA and YSYEKL. V was pared by 0 bases and J by 6 bases, with 11 bases between. This CDR3 has 14 amino acids. The CDR3 sequence is CASSQETGFPEAFF. CDR3 nucleotides: TGCGCCAGCAGCCAAGAAACAGGGTTCCCTGAAGCTTTCTTT.

The V call is TRBV9, the J call TRBJ1-4; 7 positions agree with TRBD1. The junction had 12 bases not matched to a gene; V was cut back by 3 bases and J by 7 bases. Germline V gene lookup returns CDR1 SGDLS and CDR2 YYNGEE. The CDR3 sequence is 16 residues long. The DNA for the CDR3 is TGTGCCAGCAGCGCCGGGGACAGCACTTTGACTGAAAAACTGTTTTTT. Protein sequence: CASSAGDSTLTEKLFF.